One and the same sample provided the 9 T cell receptor beta chains below, sequenced in a study of lymphopenia after photon versus proton radiotherapy. Here immunoSEQ multiplex PCR was the method, and the copy in TCRdb shows in-frame clones only, minus some. The data hold 150,000 to 200,000 clones, with 70% to 90% observed a single time. Here the sequenced sample was peripheral blood, taken from a patient treated with photon-based radiotherapy. These receptors were collected from a man between 45 and 60 years old with gastric cancer.

J is TRBJ2-1 and V is TRBV5-1; 8 bases are shared with TRBD2. The CDR3 is made up of 18 amino acids. V lost 0 bases to trimming and J lost 9 bases; unmatched junction nucleotides: 17. CDR1 is SGHRS and CDR2 is YFSETQ in the germline V gene. CDR3 residues: CASSLGIASGGRPGEQFF. In nucleotides, the CDR3 is TGCGCCAGCAGCTTGGGGATAGCCTCGGGCGGGAGGCCAGGTGAGCAGTTCTTC.

The V gene is TRBV5-6, the J gene TRBJ1-5; D is unresolved. Germline V gene lookup returns CDR1 SGHDT and CDR2 YYEEEE. CDR3 length: 15 residues. The germline V and J ends were trimmed by 0 bases and 0 bases, with 7 bases remaining between them. The CDR3 bases are TGTGCCAGCAGCTTGGGAGGATATAGCAATCAGCCCCAGCATTTT. Protein sequence: CASSLGGYSNQPQHF.

The rearrangement uses TRBV7-2 and TRBJ1-2; 9 positions match TRBD1. This CDR3 region has 15 residues. The germline CDR1 and CDR2 sequences are SGHTA and FQGNSA. The ends lost 5 bases at V and 8 bases at J; junction bases unmatched: 12. CDR3 sequence: CASSLTGQGEGGYTF. CDR3 nucleotide sequence: TGTGCCAGCAGCCTCACGGGACAGGGAGAAGGAGGCTACACCTTC.

This sequence joins TRBV5-6 and TRBJ2-1; D possibly corresponds to TRBD1 (5 bases). The CDR3 runs to 18 residues. Germline loops: CDR1 SGHDT, CDR2 YYEEEE. Trimming shortened V by 0 bases and J by 4 bases, and 20 bases separated the two germline ends. CDR3 sequence reads: CASSLVFETQKGYNEQFF. The CDR3 region has the DNA TGTGCCAGCAGCTTGGTTTTCGAAACCCAAAAGGGGTACAATGAGCAGTTCTTC.

The J gene is TRBJ2-7, the V gene TRBV7-2; 11 bases match TRBD2. The CDR3 extends over 15 amino acids. With V trimmed by 4 bases and J by 5 bases, 7 bases remained unmatched. Germline CDR1 is SGHTA and CDR2 is FQGNSA. CDR3 in amino acids: CASSSLAGGADEQYF. In DNA form, the CDR3 reads TGTGCCAGCAGCTCCCTAGCGGGAGGAGCCGACGAGCAGTACTTC.

This clone was seen just once. The V and J genes are TRBV19 and TRBJ2-1; TRBD1 agrees at 9 bases. J was trimmed by 8 bases and V by 6 bases; bases with no gene match: 17. Germline V gene sequence: CDR1 LNHDA, CDR2 SQIVND (reference sequence). The CDR3 loop spans 17 amino acids. DNA of the CDR3: TGTGCCAGTAGAGATTCCGGGACAGGGAGAGGGTGGTATGAGCAGTTCTTC. This codes for CASRDSGTGRGWYEQFF.

The rearrangement joins TRBV7-2 to TRBJ1-5, with 8 bases identical to TRBD1. The V and J ends lost 6 bases and 6 bases, in that order; junction bases with no gene match: 10. The CDR3 extends over 15 amino acids. The germline V gene encodes CDR1 SGHTA and CDR2 FQGNSA. The CDR3 sequence is CASSMWQGAGQPQHF. CDR3 DNA: TGTGCCAGCAGTATGTGGCAGGGGGCTGGTCAGCCCCAGCATTTT. Full variable domain (outside the CDR3, taken from reference TRBV7-2 and TRBJ1-5): GAGVSQSPSNKVTEKGKDVELRCDPISGHTALYWYRQSLGQGLEFLIYFQGNSAPDKSGLPSDRFSAERTGGSVSTLTIQRTQQEDSAVYLCASSMWQGAGQPQHFGDGTRLSIL.

In DNA, the CDR3 is TGTGCCAGCAGTTTAGGAGGAACCAACACCGGGGAGCTGTTTTTT. Its translation: CASSLGGTNTGELFF. The chain employs TRBV28 and TRBJ2-2; D might be TRBD2 (5 bases). The germline V gene encodes CDR1 MDHEN and CDR2 SYDVKM. The CDR3 extends over 15 amino acids. V was cut by 2 bases and J by 2 bases, with 9 bases left in between.

The chain joins TRBV18 to TRBJ2-4; D perhaps matches TRBD1 (5 bases). Trimming stripped 3 bases from V and 0 bases from J, with 12 bases between. The CDR3 runs 16 residues. The germline gives CDR1 KGHSH, CDR2 LQKENI. In DNA, the CDR3 is TGTGCCAGCTCACCGGACAACCTTGGAGCCAAAAACATTCAGTACTTC. It translates to CASSPDNLGAKNIQYF.